This TCR beta chain was retrieved from a study of T cells in Graves' hyperthyroidism and ophthalmopathy. Overall study findings and caveats: Most expanded thyroid clonotypes above 0.001 also appeared in blood. Classification by a 13 V-J model distinguished ophthalmopathy from stable hyperthyroidism.

On this clonotype: Its antigen remains unknown.

Participants, patients aged 18 to 65, had newly diagnosed hyperthyroidism with a duration under 2 months. Amplified TCR beta CDR3 regions came from RNA transcripts. The TCR CDR3 was amplified in a first-round RT-PCR using the HTBI primer set. One entry per CDR3 protein, called by TCRdb with MiXCR from the multiplex PCR reads. Of some 600,000 distinct CDR3 sequences listed, just over 45% are singletons. Sequencing was performed on peripheral blood or thyroid tissue (not recorded which). This clonotype was obtained from a woman younger than 30 with Graves' hyperthyroidism.

For the CDR3, the DNA is TGTGCCAGCAGTGACCCGGGGCTGTTTTTGGGGGAGCTGTTTTTT. Translated, it gives CASSDPGLFLGELFF. The rearrangement uses TRBV2 and TRBJ2-2; D may match TRBD1 or TRBD2 (5 bases each). This CDR3 contains 15 residues. Per the germline V gene, CDR1 is SNHLY and CDR2 is FYNNEI. V was clipped by 3 bases and J by 8 bases, with 16 bases between them.